This T cell receptor beta chain was identified during a study of blood T cells in healthy people across ages. The study's findings and limits: Since the PBMCs were unsorted, naive and antigen-experienced cells could not be conclusively compared.

The use of a sample-barcoded 5' primer and a J-beta primer mix characterized a second PCR of about 7 to 12 cycles. TCRdb reprocessed the 5' RACE reads with MiXCR, giving one entry per CDR3 protein. The sample holds some 1,000,000 distinct CDR3 sequences, approximately 25% seen once. With regard to this clonotype: Antigen specificity is unknown.

RNA extraction gave at least 5.5 micrograms of total RNA per sample. The same data also contributed to another study, on T cells of mothers and their children. From that second work: Over 8.5 million reads per mother and some 3 million per child were obtained.

Sequenced: blood. The clonotype originates from a girl aged 2-10 years in good health.

The chain's CDR3 is CASSIPSGRGEQYF. The CDR3 DNA reads TGTGCCAGCAGCATACCAAGCGGGAGAGGCGAGCAGTACTTC. J is TRBJ2-7 and V is TRBV7-2, with 8 nucleotides matching TRBD2. This CDR3 region has 14 residues. Germline CDR1 reads SGHTA; CDR2 reads FQGNSA. V dropped 5 bases and J dropped 6; count of bases not matched to a gene: 9.